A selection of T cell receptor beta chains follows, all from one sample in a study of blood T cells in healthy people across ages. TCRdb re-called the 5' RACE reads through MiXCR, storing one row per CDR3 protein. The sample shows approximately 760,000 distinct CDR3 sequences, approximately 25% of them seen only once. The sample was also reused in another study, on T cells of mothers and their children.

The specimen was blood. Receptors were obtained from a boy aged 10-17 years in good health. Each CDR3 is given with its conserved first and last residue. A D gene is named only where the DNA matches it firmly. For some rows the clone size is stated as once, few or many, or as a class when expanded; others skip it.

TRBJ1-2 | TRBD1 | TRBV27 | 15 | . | TGTGCCAGCAGTTTGAGGACAGGGACCAACTATGGCTACACCTTC | CASSLRTGTNYGYTF
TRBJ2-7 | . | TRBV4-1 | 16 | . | TGCGCCAGCAGCCAAGGGGCGGAGGGGGGGTACTACGAGCAGTACTTC | CASSQGAEGGYYEQYF
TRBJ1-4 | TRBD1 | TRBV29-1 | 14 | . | TGCAGCGTTACACAGGGGGCACATAATGAAAAACTGTTTTTT | CSVTQGAHNEKLFF
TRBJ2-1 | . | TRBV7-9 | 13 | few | TGTGCCAGCAGCTTAAGGGGGGTTCATGAGCAGTTCTTC | CASSLRGVHEQFF
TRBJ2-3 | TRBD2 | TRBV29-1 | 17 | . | TGCAGCGCCGGGGGGGACATATCTCGCACTAGCACAGATACGCAGTATTTT | CSAGGDISRTSTDTQYF
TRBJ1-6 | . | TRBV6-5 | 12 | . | TGTGCCAGCAGTTACTCCAATTCACCCCTCCACTTT | CASSYSNSPLHF
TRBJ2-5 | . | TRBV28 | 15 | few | TGTGCCAGCAGTGTAGAATTTTTAGGCGAGGAGACCCAGTACTTC | CASSVEFLGEETQYF
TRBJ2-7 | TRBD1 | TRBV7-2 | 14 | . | TGTGCCAGCAGTCCCAGGGGGCCAGGTGGCGAGCAGTACTTC | CASSPRGPGGEQYF
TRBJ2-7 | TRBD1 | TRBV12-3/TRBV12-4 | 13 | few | TGTGCCAGCAGGACAGGGGGAAAAAACGAGCAGTACTTC | CASRTGGKNEQYF
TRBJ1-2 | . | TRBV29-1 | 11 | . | TGCAGCGTCACAACAGCCTATGGCTACACCTTC | CSVTTAYGYTF